The next 17 T cell receptor beta chains were all read from a single sample in a study of blood T cell repertoires in COVID-19. Clones were read by immunoSEQ multiplex PCR, and TCRdb kept only the in-frame ones, dropping some. Altogether about 230,000 clones are present, around 83% being singletons, with the ten largest covering about 0.91%. The sequenced material came from peripheral blood. These receptors all come from a man in his forties or fifties with acute or convalescent COVID-19.

The J gene is TRBJ1-3, the V gene TRBV2, with D perhaps TRBD1 (6 bases). The V and J ends lost 6 bases and 3 bases respectively, with 12 bases between them. This CDR3 contains 14 residues. Germline values: CDR1 SNHLY, CDR2 FYNNEI. The chain's CDR3 is CASSAGQNGNTIYF. CDR3 coding DNA: TGTGCCAGCAGCGCCGGACAGAATGGAAACACCATATATTTT.

The chain recombines TRBV9 with TRBJ2-1; D is unclear. V was trimmed by 0 bases and J by 0 bases, leaving 7 bases between them. The CDR3 has 15 amino acids. CDR1 is SGDLS, CDR2 YYNGEE, per germline. The CDR3 here is CASSVGLTSYNEQFF. In DNA, the CDR3 is TGTGCCAGCAGCGTAGGACTGACCTCCTACAATGAGCAGTTCTTC.

The gene calls are TRBV6-5 and TRBJ2-6, with 7 nucleotides matching TRBD2. Trimming at V came to 5 bases and at J to 4 bases, leaving 5 bases not matched to a gene. The CDR3 contains 15 residues. Germline V gives CDR1 MNHEY, CDR2 SVGAGI. The CDR3 DNA reads as TGTGCCAGCAGTAATGGGAGGGCCGGGGCCAACGTCCTGACTTTC. Protein product: CASSNGRAGANVLTF.

The J gene is TRBJ1-5, the V gene TRBV28, with 8 nucleotides matching TRBD1. V shed 6 bases, J shed 2 bases, and the junction held 9 bases outside the gene matches. Germline-derived CDR1 and CDR2 are MDHEN and SYDVKM. The CDR3 has 16 amino acids. CDR3 coding DNA: TGTGCCAGCAGCACCGCAGGGGGCGCCGGCAATCAGCCCCAGCATTTT. Translated, it gives CASSTAGGAGNQPQHF.

The chain has TRBV7-9 and TRBJ1-1; D uncertain. Trimming shortened V by 1 base and J by 5 bases, and 8 bases separated the two germline ends. The CDR3 covers 13 residues. Germline CDR1 reads SEHNR; CDR2 reads FQNEAQ (reference sequence). As DNA, the CDR3 is TGTGCCAGCAGCTTAGGGGAGAAGACTGAAGCTTTCTTT. Translation gives CASSLGEKTEAFF.

The chain links TRBV9 to TRBJ1-1; possibly TRBD1 for D (5 bases). This CDR3 comprises 16 residues. V lost 3 bases and J 0 bases, leaving 15 bases between the germline ends. In germline, CDR1 is SGDLS, CDR2 YYNGEE. CDR3 region: CASSAEGAPVNTEAFF. The CDR3 DNA follows: TGTGCCAGCAGCGCCGAAGGGGCACCAGTGAACACTGAAGCTTTCTTT. Full variable domain (remainder filled in from reference TRBV9 and TRBJ1-1): DSGVTQTPKHLITATGQRVTLRCSPRSGDLSVYWYQQSLDQGLQFLIQYYNGEERAKGNILERFSAQQFPDLHSELNLSSLELGDSALYFCASSAEGAPVNTEAFFGQGTRLTVV.

The chain is built from TRBV3-1 (or the pseudogene TRBV3-2) and TRBJ2-1, with 8 bases fitting TRBD2. Per the germline V gene, CDR1 is LGHDT and CDR2 is YNNKEL (reference sequence). The CDR3 has 16 residues. J lost 4 bases, V lost 4 bases, and 9 bases had no gene match. The DNA of the CDR3 is TGTGCCAGCAGCCCAGTTTCGGGGGGGACATACAATGAGCAGTTCTTC. Protein sequence: CASSPVSGGTYNEQFF.

In nucleotides, the CDR3 is TGTGCCAGCAGCTTTCTCCCGGGACAGGGTAACGAGCAGTACTTC. Protein sequence: CASSFLPGQGNEQYF. The V call is TRBV5-4, the J call TRBJ2-7, with 9 nucleotides matching TRBD1. Trimming took 2 bases from V and 5 from J; bases not matched to a gene: 8. This CDR3 spans 15 amino acids. Germline CDR1 and CDR2: SGHNT and YYREEE (reference sequence).

The chain combines TRBV2 with TRBJ1-1; D remains unclear. The length of the CDR3 is 13 residues. Germline CDR1 SNHLY, CDR2 FYNNEI. Trimming took off 2 bases at V and 4 bases at J, with 8 bases between the two ends. DNA for the CDR3: TGTGCCAGCAGTGAACGAGATACCACTGAAGCTTTCTTT. It translates to CASSERDTTEAFF.

This clone has only a few counts. The chain is built from TRBV5-4 and TRBJ1-1; D perhaps matches TRBD1 (6 bases). CDR1 SGHNT and CDR2 YYREEE come from the germline V gene (reference sequence). The length of the CDR3 is 14 residues. V gave up 1 base and J gave up 2 bases, with 9 bases separating them. The CDR3 region is CASSLWTDNTEAFF. DNA of the CDR3: TGTGCCAGCAGCTTGTGGACAGACAACACTGAAGCTTTCTTT.

The chain couples TRBV5-4 to TRBJ2-1; TRBD2 aligns across 15 bases. Looked up from germline, CDR1 is SGHNT and CDR2 is YYREEE (reference sequence). V was clipped by 4 bases and J by 0 bases; unmatched bases: 8. This CDR3 region has 19 residues. CDR3 sequence reads: CASSLGLAGGLSSYNEQFF. In DNA form, the CDR3 reads TGTGCCAGCAGCCTGGGACTAGCGGGGGGCTTGAGCTCCTACAATGAGCAGTTCTTC.

The chain couples TRBV5-8 to TRBJ2-1; D is uncertain. The CDR3 sequence is 15 residues long. CDR1 is SGHTS, CDR2 YDEGEE, per germline. Trimming left V 10 bases short and J 3 bases short, with 20 bases between. The CDR3 sequence: CAVSLVVALYNEQFF. In nucleotides, the CDR3 is TGTGCCGTGTCTCTAGTCGTCGCTCTCTACAATGAGCAGTTCTTC.

This clone was detected a few times. The CDR3 nucleotides read TGCAGTGCTAGTTCAGGTCAGCCCCAGCATTTT. It encodes CSASSGQPQHF. The chain has TRBV20-1 and TRBJ1-5; D is unresolved. V gave up 3 bases and J gave up 6 bases, with 6 bases separating them. The germline gives CDR1 DFQATT, CDR2 SNEGSKA (reference sequence). This CDR3 has 11 amino acids.

V and J are TRBV7-3 and TRBJ2-7; 7 bases align to TRBD1. V gave up 5 bases and J gave up 2 bases; unmatched junction bases: 3. Germline-derived CDR1 and CDR2 are SGHTA and FQGTGA. This CDR3 region has 13 residues. Here the CDR3 reads CASSRDRPYEQYF. In DNA, the CDR3 is TGTGCCAGCAGCCGGGACAGACCCTACGAGCAGTACTTC.

This sequence joins TRBV28 and TRBJ2-5; 8 nucleotides agree with TRBD2. V dropped 8 bases and J dropped 5; count of bases not matched to a gene: 7. Germline assignment: CDR1 MDHEN and CDR2 SYDVKM. This CDR3 comprises 13 residues. CDR3 DNA sequence: TGTGCCAGCGGGGGCCGGGGGGGCGAGACCCAGTACTTC. Translation gives CASGGRGGETQYF.

The chain recombines TRBV11-2 with TRBJ2-7, with TRBD1 matching 9 bases. V lost 3 bases to trimming and J lost 5 bases; unmatched junction nucleotides: 14. From germline, CDR1 is SGHAT and CDR2 FQNNGV. The length of the CDR3 is 17 residues. The DNA of the CDR3 is TGTGCCAGCAGCTTCCGGGCCCCGGGACAGGGCAATAACGAGCAGTACTTC. Its translation: CASSFRAPGQGNNEQYF. The full variable domain, completed using reference TRBV11-2 and TRBJ2-7, is EAGVAQSPRYKIIEKRQSVAFWCNPISGHATLYWYQQILGQGPKLLIQFQNNGVVDDSQLPKDRFSAERLKGVDSTLKIQPAKLEDSAVYLCASSFRAPGQGNNEQYFGPGTRLTVT.

V usage is TRBV7-2 and J usage is TRBJ1-1, with a tentative D call TRBD1 (5 bases). The length of the CDR3 is 13 residues. Germline V gene data show CDR1 as SGHTA and CDR2 as FQGNSA. Trimming took 10 bases from V and 1 from J, leaving 13 bases between them. The chain's CDR3 is CATNRTPNTEAFF. DNA for the CDR3: TGTGCCACCAACCGGACACCGAACACTGAAGCTTTCTTT.